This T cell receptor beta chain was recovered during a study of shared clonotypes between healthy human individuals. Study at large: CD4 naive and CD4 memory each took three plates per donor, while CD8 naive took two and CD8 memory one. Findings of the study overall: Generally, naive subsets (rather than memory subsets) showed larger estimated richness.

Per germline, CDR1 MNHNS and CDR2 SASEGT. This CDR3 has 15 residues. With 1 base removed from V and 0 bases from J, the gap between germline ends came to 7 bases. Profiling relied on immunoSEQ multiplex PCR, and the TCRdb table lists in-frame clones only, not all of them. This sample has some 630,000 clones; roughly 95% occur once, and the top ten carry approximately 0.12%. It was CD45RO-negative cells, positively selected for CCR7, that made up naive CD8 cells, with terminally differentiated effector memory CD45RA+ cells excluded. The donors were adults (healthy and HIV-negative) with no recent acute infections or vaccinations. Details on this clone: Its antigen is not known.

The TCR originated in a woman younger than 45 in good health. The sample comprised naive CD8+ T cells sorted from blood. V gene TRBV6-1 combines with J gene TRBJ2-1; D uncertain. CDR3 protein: CASSEVGSSYNEQFF. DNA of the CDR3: TGTGCCAGCAGTGAAGTGGGAAGCTCCTACAATGAGCAGTTCTTC.